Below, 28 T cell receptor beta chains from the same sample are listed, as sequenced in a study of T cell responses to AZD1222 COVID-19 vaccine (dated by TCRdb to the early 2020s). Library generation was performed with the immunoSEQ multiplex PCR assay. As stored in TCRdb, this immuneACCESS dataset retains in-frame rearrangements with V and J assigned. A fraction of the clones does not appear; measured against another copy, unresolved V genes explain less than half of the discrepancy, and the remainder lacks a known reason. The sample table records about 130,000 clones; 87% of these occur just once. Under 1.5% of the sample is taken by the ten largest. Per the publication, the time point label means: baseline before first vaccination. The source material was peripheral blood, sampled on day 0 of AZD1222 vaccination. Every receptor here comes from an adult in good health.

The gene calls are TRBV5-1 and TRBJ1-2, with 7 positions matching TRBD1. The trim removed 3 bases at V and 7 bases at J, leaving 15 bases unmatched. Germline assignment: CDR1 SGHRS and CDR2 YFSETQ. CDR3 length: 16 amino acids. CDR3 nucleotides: TGCGCCAGCAGCTCCCCGACAGGGTACGACAAGGGTGGCTACACCTTC. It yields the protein CASSSPTGYDKGGYTF.

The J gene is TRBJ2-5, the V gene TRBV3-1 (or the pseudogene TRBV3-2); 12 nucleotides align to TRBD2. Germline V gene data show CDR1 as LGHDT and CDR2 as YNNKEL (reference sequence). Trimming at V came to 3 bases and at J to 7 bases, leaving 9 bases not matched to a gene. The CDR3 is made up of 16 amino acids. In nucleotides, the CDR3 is TGTGCCAGCAGCCACGCGACTAGCGGGGGCCTCTGGACCCAGTACTTC. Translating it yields CASSHATSGGLWTQYF.

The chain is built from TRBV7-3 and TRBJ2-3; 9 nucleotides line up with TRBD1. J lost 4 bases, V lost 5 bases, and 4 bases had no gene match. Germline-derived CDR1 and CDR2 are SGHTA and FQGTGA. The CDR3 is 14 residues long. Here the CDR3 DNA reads TGTGCCAGCAGCCGAGACAGGGGGGCAGATACGCAGTATTTT. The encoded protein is CASSRDRGADTQYF.

CDR3 loop: CASSPGTVSGNTIYF. CDR3 in DNA: TGTGCCAGCAGCCCCGGGACAGTCTCTGGAAACACCATATATTTT. The chain combines TRBV5-5 with TRBJ1-3; 7 bases match TRBD1. Trimming took 4 bases from V and 0 from J; bases not matched to a gene: 4. From germline, CDR1 is SGHKS and CDR2 YYEKEE (reference sequence). This CDR3 contains 15 residues. Filled out from reference TRBV5-5 and TRBJ1-3, the complete variable domain reads DAGVTQSPTHLIKTRGQQVTLRCSPISGHKSVSWYQQVLGQGPQFIFQYYEKEERGRGNFPDRFSARQFPNYSSELNVNALLLGDSALYLCASSPGTVSGNTIYFGEGSWLTVV.

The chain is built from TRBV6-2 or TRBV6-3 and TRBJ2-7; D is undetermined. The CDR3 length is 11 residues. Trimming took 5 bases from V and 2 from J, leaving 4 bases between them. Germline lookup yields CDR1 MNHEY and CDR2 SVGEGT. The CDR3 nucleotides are TGTGCCAGCAGTCCCGCCTACGAGCAGTACTTC. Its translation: CASSPAYEQYF.

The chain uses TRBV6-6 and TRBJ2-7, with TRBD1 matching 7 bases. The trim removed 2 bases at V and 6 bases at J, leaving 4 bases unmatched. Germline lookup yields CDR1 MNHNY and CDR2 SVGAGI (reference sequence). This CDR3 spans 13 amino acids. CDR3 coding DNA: TGTGCCAGCAGTTACGGGACAGAGGGCGAGCAGTACTTC. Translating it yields CASSYGTEGEQYF.

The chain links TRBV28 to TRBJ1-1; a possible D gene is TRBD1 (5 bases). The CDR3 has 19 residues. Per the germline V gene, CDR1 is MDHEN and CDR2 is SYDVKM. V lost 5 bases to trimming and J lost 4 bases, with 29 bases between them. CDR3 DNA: TGTGCCAGCAGTCTACTCCGGCTTCCTGACGACAGACCTCGCACTGAAGCTTTCTTT. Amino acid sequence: CASSLLRLPDDRPRTEAFF.

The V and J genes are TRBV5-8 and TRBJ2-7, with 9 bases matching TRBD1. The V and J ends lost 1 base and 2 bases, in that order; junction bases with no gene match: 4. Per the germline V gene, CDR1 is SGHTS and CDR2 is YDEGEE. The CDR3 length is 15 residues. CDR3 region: CASSLRRDRAYEQYF. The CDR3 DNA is TGTGCCAGCAGCTTGCGCCGGGACAGGGCCTACGAGCAGTACTTC.

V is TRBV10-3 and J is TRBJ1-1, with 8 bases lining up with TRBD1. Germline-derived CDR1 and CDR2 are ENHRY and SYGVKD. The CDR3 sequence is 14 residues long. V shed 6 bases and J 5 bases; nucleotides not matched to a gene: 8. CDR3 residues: CAIRTTGESTEAFF. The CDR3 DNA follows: TGTGCCATCAGGACGACAGGGGAAAGTACTGAAGCTTTCTTT.

The CDR3 sequence: CASSENSPLHF. The CDR3 DNA reads as TGTGCCAGCAGTGAAAATTCACCCCTCCACTTT. This chain joins TRBV12-3 or TRBV12-4 and TRBJ1-6; no firm D call. CDR3 length: 11 amino acids. Deletions cut 5 bases from V and 7 bases from J, with 3 bases between.

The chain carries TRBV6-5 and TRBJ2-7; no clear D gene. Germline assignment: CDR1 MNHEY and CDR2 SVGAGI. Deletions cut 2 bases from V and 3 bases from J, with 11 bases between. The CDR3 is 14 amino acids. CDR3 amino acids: CASSYRGTVYEQYF. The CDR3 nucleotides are TGTGCCAGCAGTTACCGAGGAACTGTCTACGAGCAGTACTTC.

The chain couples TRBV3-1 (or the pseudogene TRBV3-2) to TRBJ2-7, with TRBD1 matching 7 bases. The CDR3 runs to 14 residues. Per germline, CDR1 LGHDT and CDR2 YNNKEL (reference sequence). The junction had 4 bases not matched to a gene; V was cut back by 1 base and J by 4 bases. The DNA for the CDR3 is TGTGCCAGCAGCCAAGCGGGCAGGGGGTACGAGCAGTACTTC. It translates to CASSQAGRGYEQYF.

The CDR3 spells CASSVQGARNQPQHF. The DNA of the CDR3 is TGTGCCAGCAGTGTACAGGGGGCGCGTAATCAGCCCCAGCATTTT. This chain joins TRBV28 and TRBJ1-5, with 9 positions matching TRBD1. The germline V gene encodes CDR1 MDHEN and CDR2 SYDVKM. The CDR3 length is 15 residues. With 5 bases clipped from V and 4 bases from J, the junction kept 6 bases outside the gene matches.

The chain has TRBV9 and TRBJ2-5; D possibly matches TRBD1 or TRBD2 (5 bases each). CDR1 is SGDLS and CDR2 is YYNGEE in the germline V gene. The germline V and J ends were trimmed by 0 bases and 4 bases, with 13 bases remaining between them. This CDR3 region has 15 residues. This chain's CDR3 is CASSVEAGSRETQYF. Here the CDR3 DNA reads TGTGCCAGCAGCGTAGAGGCAGGGAGCAGAGAGACCCAGTACTTC.

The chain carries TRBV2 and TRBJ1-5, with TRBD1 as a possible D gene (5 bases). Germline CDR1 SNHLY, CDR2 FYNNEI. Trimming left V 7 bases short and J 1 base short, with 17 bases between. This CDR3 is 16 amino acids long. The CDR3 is CASTLDSQVSNQPQHF. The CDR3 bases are TGTGCCAGCACCCTAGACAGCCAAGTCAGCAATCAGCCCCAGCATTTT.

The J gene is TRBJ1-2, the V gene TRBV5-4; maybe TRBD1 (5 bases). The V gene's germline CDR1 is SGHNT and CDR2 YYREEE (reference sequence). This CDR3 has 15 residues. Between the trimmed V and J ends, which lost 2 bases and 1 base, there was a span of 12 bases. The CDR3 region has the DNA TGTGCCAGCAGCTTAGGGGCTAGGGATAACTATGGCTACACCTTC. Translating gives CASSLGARDNYGYTF.

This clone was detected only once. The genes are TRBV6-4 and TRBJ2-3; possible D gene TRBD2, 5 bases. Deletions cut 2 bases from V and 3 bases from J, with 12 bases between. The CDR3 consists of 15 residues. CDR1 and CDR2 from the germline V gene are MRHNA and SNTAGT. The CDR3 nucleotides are TGTGCCAGCAGTGACCGGGGAGAACGGACAGATACGCAGTATTTT. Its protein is CASSDRGERTDTQYF.

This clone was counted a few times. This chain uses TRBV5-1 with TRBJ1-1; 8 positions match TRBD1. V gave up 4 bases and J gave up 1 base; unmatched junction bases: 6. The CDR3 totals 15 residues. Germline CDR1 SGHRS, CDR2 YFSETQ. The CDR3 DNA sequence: TGCGCCAGCAGCATACCGGGACAGGCGAACACTGAAGCTTTCTTT. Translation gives CASSIPGQANTEAFF.

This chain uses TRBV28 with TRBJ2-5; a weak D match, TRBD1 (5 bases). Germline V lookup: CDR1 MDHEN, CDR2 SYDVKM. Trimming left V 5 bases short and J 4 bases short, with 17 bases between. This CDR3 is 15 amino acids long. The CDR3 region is CASSPPGHLGETQYF. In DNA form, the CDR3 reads TGTGCCAGCAGTCCCCCTGGACACCTGGGAGAGACCCAGTACTTC.

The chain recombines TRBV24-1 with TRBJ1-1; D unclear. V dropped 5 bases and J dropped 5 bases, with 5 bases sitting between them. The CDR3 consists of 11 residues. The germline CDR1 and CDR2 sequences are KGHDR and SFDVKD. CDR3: CATSGGTEAFF. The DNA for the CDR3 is TGTGCCACCAGTGGTGGTACTGAAGCTTTCTTT.

The CDR3 protein is CASSQAGTGVRETQYF. CDR3 DNA sequence: TGTGCCAGCAGCCAAGCCGGGACAGGGGTTCGGGAGACCCAGTACTTC. This chain joins TRBV3-1 (or the pseudogene TRBV3-2) and TRBJ2-5; 10 bases line up with TRBD1. V trimming: 1 base; J trimming: 5 bases; junction bases outside the gene matches: 7. The length of the CDR3 is 16 residues. Per the germline V gene, CDR1 is LGHDT and CDR2 is YNNKEL (reference sequence).

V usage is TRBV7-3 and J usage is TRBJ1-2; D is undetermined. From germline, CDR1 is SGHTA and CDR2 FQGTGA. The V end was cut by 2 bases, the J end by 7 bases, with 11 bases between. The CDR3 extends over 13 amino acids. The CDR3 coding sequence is TGTGCCAGCAGCTTAGGGGAGGAGGGTGGCTACACCTTC. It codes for CASSLGEEGGYTF.

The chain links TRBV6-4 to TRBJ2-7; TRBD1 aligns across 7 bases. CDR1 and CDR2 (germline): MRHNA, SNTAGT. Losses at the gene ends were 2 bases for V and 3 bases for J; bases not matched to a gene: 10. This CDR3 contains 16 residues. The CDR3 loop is CASSDPDREGLYEQYF. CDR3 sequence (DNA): TGTGCCAGCAGTGACCCTGACAGGGAAGGGCTCTACGAGCAGTACTTC.

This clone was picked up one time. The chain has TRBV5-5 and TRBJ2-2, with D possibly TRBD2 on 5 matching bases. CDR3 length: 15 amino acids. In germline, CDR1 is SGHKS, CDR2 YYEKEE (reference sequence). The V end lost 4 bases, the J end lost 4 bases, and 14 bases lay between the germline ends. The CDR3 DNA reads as TGTGCCAGCAGCCCACTAGGCCATGCCACCGGGGAGCTGTTTTTT. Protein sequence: CASSPLGHATGELFF.

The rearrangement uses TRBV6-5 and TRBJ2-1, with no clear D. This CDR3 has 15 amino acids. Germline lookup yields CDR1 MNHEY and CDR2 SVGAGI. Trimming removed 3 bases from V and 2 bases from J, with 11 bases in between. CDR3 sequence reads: CASSYLGFPYNEQFF. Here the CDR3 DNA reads TGTGCCAGCAGTTATTTGGGCTTCCCCTACAATGAGCAGTTCTTC.

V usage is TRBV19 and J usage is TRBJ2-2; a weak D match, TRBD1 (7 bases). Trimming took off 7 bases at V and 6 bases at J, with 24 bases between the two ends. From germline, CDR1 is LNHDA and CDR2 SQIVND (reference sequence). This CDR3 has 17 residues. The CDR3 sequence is CASTKGAGSPVAGELFF. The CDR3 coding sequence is TGTGCCAGTACCAAGGGGGCGGGAAGTCCTGTTGCCGGGGAGCTGTTTTTT.

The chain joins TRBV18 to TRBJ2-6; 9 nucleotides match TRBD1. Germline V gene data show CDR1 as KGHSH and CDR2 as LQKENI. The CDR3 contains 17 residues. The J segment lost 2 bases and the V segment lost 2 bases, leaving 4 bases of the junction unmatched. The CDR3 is CASSPRGQGAGANVLTF. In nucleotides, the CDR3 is TGTGCCAGCTCACCAAGGGGACAGGGTGCTGGGGCCAACGTCCTGACTTTC.

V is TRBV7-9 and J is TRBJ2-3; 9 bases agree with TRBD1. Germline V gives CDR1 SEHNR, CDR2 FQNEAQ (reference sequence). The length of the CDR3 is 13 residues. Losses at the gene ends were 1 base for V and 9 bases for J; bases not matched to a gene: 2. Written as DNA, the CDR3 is TGTGCCAGCAGCTTAGGGGACAGGGAAACGCAGTATTTT. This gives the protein CASSLGDRETQYF.